The next 17 T cell receptor beta chains were all read from a single sample in a study of neurological immune-mediated disorders. Time point described: longitudinal time-point 2. TCRdb reprocessed the 5' RACE reads with MiXCR, giving one entry per CDR3 protein. The sample includes 81,000 or so distinct CDR3 sequences, around 13% of them seen just once. Sequencing input: PBMCs. The source is a female donor with HTLV-1-associated myelopathy (HAM/TSP).

In its sample, this clonotype was seen many times. The V call is TRBV29-1, the J call TRBJ1-2; TRBD1 might be the D (5 bases). Trimming shortened V by 5 bases and J by 2 bases, and 12 bases separated the two germline ends. The CDR3 spans 13 residues. Germline V gives CDR1 SQVTM, CDR2 ANQGSEA. DNA of the CDR3: TGCAGCGTTCCAGGGCCCTTGAACTATGGCTACACCTTC. This encodes CSVPGPLNYGYTF. Filled out from reference TRBV29-1 and TRBJ1-2, the complete variable domain reads SAVISQKPSRDICQRGTSLTIQCQVDSQVTMMFWYRQQPGQSLTLIATANQGSEATYESGFVIDKFPISRPNLTFSTLTVSNMSPEDSSIYLCSVPGPLNYGYTFGSGTRLTVV.

This clonotype was counted ten times or more. The rearrangement uses TRBV9 and TRBJ2-1; the D gene could be TRBD1 or TRBD2 (5 bases each). Germline lookup yields CDR1 SGDLS and CDR2 YYNGEE. The CDR3 is 15 residues long. Trimming shortened V by 4 bases and J by 6 bases, and 17 bases separated the two germline ends. CDR3 bases: TGTGCCAGCAGCTTCACCGGGACGACCTTCAATGAGCAGTTCTTC. Its translation is CASSFTGTTFNEQFF.

This clonotype was counted ten times or more. This chain joins TRBV28 and TRBJ1-5; 9 nucleotides agree with TRBD1. The trim removed 1 base at V and 6 bases at J, leaving 1 base unmatched. The germline V gene has CDR1 MDHEN and CDR2 SYDVKM. CDR3 length equals 14 residues. The CDR3 DNA reads TGTGCCAGCAGTTTATTGACAGGGGGTCAGCCCCAGCATTTT. Protein: CASSLLTGGQPQHF.

The count of this clonotype is one. Sequence at one end of the junction differs from germline and may be a read error. The chain employs TRBV12-3 or TRBV12-4 and TRBJ2-2; 11 nucleotides match TRBD2. This CDR3 has 14 amino acids. The CDR3 nucleotides are TGTACCAGCAGTAGCGGGGGGGGAGCCGGGGAGCTGTTTTTT. Protein: CTSSSGGGAGELFF.

The chain is built from TRBV28 and TRBJ1-1; 7 nucleotides agree with TRBD1. Germline V gives CDR1 MDHEN, CDR2 SYDVKM. The CDR3 contains 13 residues. J lost 1 base, V lost 11 bases, and 7 bases had no gene match. CDR3 sequence reads: CAGHRQGNTEAFF. The CDR3, as DNA: TGTGCCGGCCATCGACAGGGGAACACTGAAGCTTTCTTT. Using reference TRBV28 and TRBJ1-1 for the parts outside the CDR3, the full variable domain is DVKVTQSSRYLVKRTGEKVFLECVQDMDHENMFWYRQDPGLGLRLIYFSYDVKMKEKGDIPEGYSVSREKKERFSLILESASTNQTSMYLCAGHRQGNTEAFFGQGTRLTVV.

The table lists this clonotype with many counts. The chain is built from TRBV7-9 and TRBJ2-3; unclear D gene. Trimming left V 1 base short and J 7 bases short, with 6 bases between. The V gene's germline CDR1 is SEHNR and CDR2 FQNEAQ (reference sequence). The CDR3 has 12 residues. The CDR3 region is CASSLDKHTQYF. CDR3 nucleotides: TGTGCCAGCAGCTTAGACAAACATACGCAGTATTTT.

The table lists this clonotype with many counts. The J gene is TRBJ1-1, the V gene TRBV29-1; the D is unclear. The CDR3 has 12 residues. Per germline, CDR1 SQVTM and CDR2 ANQGSEA. Trimming pared 1 base from V and 3 bases from J, leaving 6 bases between. CDR3 in amino acids: CSVEGVDTEAFF. DNA of the CDR3: TGCAGCGTTGAAGGAGTCGACACTGAAGCTTTCTTT.

This clonotype was recorded many times. The rearrangement joins TRBV6-1 to TRBJ2-7; D unresolved. This CDR3 comprises 13 residues. Germline V gene lookup returns CDR1 MNHNS and CDR2 SASEGT. Trimming stripped 1 base from V and 6 bases from J, with 10 bases between. Here the CDR3 reads CASSEGADGEQYF. The DNA of the CDR3 is TGTGCCAGCAGTGAAGGAGCCGACGGCGAGCAGTACTTC.

Many counts were recorded for this clonotype. This chain connects TRBV6-5 to TRBJ2-7; 11 nucleotides match TRBD1. V was clipped by 6 bases and J by 7 bases; unmatched bases: 5. Per germline, CDR1 MNHEY and CDR2 SVGAGI. The CDR3 length is 13 residues. The CDR3 reads CASSGQGAREQYF. The DNA of the CDR3 is TGTGCCAGCAGCGGACAGGGGGCCCGGGAGCAGTACTTC.

This clonotype has at least ten counts. This chain uses TRBV12-3 or TRBV12-4 with TRBJ2-3; TRBD2 might be the D (5 bases). This CDR3 spans 13 amino acids. Trimming took 6 bases from V and 2 from J, leaving 9 bases between them. The CDR3 is CASRPDSTDTQYF. The CDR3 DNA is TGTGCCAGCAGACCGGACTCCACAGATACGCAGTATTTT.

This clonotype occurred many times. The chain recombines TRBV5-1 with TRBJ1-4; D perhaps matches TRBD1 (5 bases). In germline, CDR1 is SGHRS, CDR2 YFSETQ. This CDR3 has 14 amino acids. V was trimmed by 4 bases and J by 3 bases, leaving 10 bases between them. CDR3 bases: TGCGCCAGCAGCACGACAGCATCTAATGAAAAACTGTTTTTT. Translating it yields CASSTTASNEKLFF.

In this sample, this clonotype turned up many times. The rearrangement joins TRBV14 to TRBJ2-2, with a weak D call TRBD2 (5 bases). V shed 1 base and J shed 6 bases, with 6 bases lying between them. This CDR3 spans 13 amino acids. CDR1 is SGHDN and CDR2 is FVKESK in the germline V gene. The CDR3 is CASSQALAGELFF. CDR3 nucleotide sequence: TGTGCCAGCAGCCAAGCACTAGCCGGGGAGCTGTTTTTT. The full variable domain, in which reference TRBV14 and TRBJ2-2 provide the parts outside the CDR3, is EAGVTQFPSHSVIEKGQTVTLRCDPISGHDNLYWYRRVMGKEIKFLLHFVKESKQDESGMPNNRFLAERTGGTYSTLKVQPAELEDSGVYFCASSQALAGELFFGEGSRLTVL.

This clonotype was counted at least ten times. The chain joins TRBV5-6 to TRBJ2-4; D is uncertain. V was shortened by 1 base and J by 7 bases, with 15 bases between the two germline ends. From germline, CDR1 is SGHDT and CDR2 YYEEEE. The CDR3 totals 15 residues. The DNA of the CDR3 is TGTGCCAGCAGCTTGTCCGCCCGGACCCAGAACATTCAGTACTTC. It specifies CASSLSARTQNIQYF.

At least ten counts were recorded for this clonotype. The V and J genes are TRBV28 and TRBJ2-6; perhaps TRBD2 as D (6 bases). V gave up 8 bases and J gave up 0 bases, with 20 bases separating them. Germline CDR1 and CDR2: MDHEN and SYDVKM. The CDR3 loop spans 18 amino acids. CDR3 DNA: TGTGCCAGCGGGTACCCCGATCGGGGGTTCTCTGGGGCCAACGTCCTGACTTTC. Residues: CASGYPDRGFSGANVLTF.

This clonotype was observed many times. A much larger clone lies a single base off, so this may be a read error. The chain combines TRBV5-6 with TRBJ2-7; 7 bases fit TRBD1. V lost 2 bases, J lost 6 bases, and 2 bases stayed unmatched. Germline V CDR1 and CDR2: SGHDT, YYEEEE. CDR3 size: 12 residues. The CDR3 sequence: CASSFDRAEQYF. DNA for the CDR3: TGTGCCAGCAGCTTTGACAGGGCCGAGCAGTACTTC.

This clonotype has at least ten counts. The chain has TRBV12-3 or TRBV12-4 and TRBJ2-1; 8 nucleotides align to TRBD2. This CDR3 has 16 amino acids. V dropped 6 bases and J dropped 0; count of bases not matched to a gene: 7. As DNA, the CDR3 is TGTGCCAGCAGATTACGGGGGGGAAGCTCCTACAATGAGCAGTTCTTC. It codes for CASRLRGGSSYNEQFF.

V usage is TRBV4-1 and J usage is TRBJ1-5; possible D gene TRBD1, 5 bases. The ends were cut back, 2 bases at V and 0 bases at J, with 14 bases in the middle. Germline assignment: CDR1 MGHRA and CDR2 YSYEKL. The CDR3 contains 17 residues. DNA of the CDR3: TGCGCCAGCAGCCAAAAAGGAGGGGCCGTTAGCAATCAGCCCCAGCATTTT. Its protein is CASSQKGGAVSNQPQHF.